This TCR beta chain was identified during a study of beta chain features in type 1 diabetes. Study findings and constraints: Type 1 diabetes patients had moderately but significantly shorter TCRB CDR3s in all four CD4+ subsets.

Every single donor gave one heparinised blood draw, and these averaged roughly 100 mL. Per germline, CDR1 SQVTM and CDR2 ANQGSEA. V shed 6 bases and J shed 5 bases, with 13 bases lying between them. This CDR3 has 12 amino acids. Sequenced material consisted of expressed TCRB transcripts (all of the isolated RNA was reverse transcribed). Assay used: immunoSEQ multiplex PCR; TCRdb lists only in-frame clones, some missing. The sample lists 200,000 to 300,000 clones, 11% seen once, with around 0.017% in the top ten. In its sample, this clone was seen many times. Its target is not known. This receptor was identified in a man aged 30 to 45 with type 1 diabetes. Specimen: naive CD4+ T cells from blood. The genes are TRBV29-1 and TRBJ2-5, with no clear D. CDR3 loop: CSVLPGGETQYF. The CDR3 DNA follows: TGCAGCGTCCTCCCAGGTGGCGAGACCCAGTACTTC.